Shown below are 12 T cell receptor beta chains from a single sample sequenced in a study of blood T cell repertoires in COVID-19. This table comes from immunoSEQ multiplex PCR, and its TCRdb copy is limited to in-frame clones, with some not included. The sample includes 250,000 to 300,000 clones, around 88% of them seen just once. The sequencing sample was made of peripheral blood. The origin of the receptors is a man aged 40-49 years with acute or convalescent COVID-19.

This chain links TRBV30 with TRBJ2-5, with unresolved D. Germline V gene data show CDR1 as GTSNPN and CDR2 as SVGIG (reference sequence). With 0 bases removed from V and 1 base from J, the gap between germline ends came to 9 bases. The CDR3 consists of 14 residues. CDR3 bases: TGTGCCTGGAGTGTCTTGAGGCCCCAAGAGACCCAGTACTTC. Translated: CAWSVLRPQETQYF.

This chain connects TRBV5-4 to TRBJ1-4; D gene uncertain. Per germline, CDR1 SGHNT and CDR2 YYREEE (reference sequence). This CDR3 spans 14 amino acids. Trimming cost V 1 base and J 0 bases, with 4 bases left between them. CDR3 coding DNA: TGTGCCAGCAGCTTGTATTCAACTAATGAAAAACTGTTTTTT. Protein sequence: CASSLYSTNEKLFF.

The table lists this clone with a count of one. This chain uses TRBV5-1 with TRBJ2-7, with TRBD2 as a possible D gene (6 bases). The V end lost 4 bases, the J end lost 5 bases, and 16 bases lay between the germline ends. Germline CDR1 SGHRS, CDR2 YFSETQ. The CDR3 runs to 14 residues. The CDR3 is CASSRGSGANEQYF. In nucleotides, the CDR3 is TGCGCCAGCAGCCGGGGGTCTGGGGCGAACGAGCAGTACTTC.

This chain connects TRBV12-3 or TRBV12-4 to TRBJ1-1; D may be TRBD1 (5 bases). V lost 5 bases and J 1 base, leaving 8 bases between the germline ends. The length of the CDR3 is 13 residues. The CDR3 bases are TGTGCCAGCAGTGACAGTCAGAACACTGAAGCTTTCTTT. It encodes CASSDSQNTEAFF.

V and J are TRBV6-1 and TRBJ2-2; 8 bases align to TRBD1. The germline gives CDR1 MNHNS, CDR2 SASEGT. The CDR3 covers 17 residues. The V gene end was trimmed by 4 bases and the J gene end by 3 bases; junction bases not matched to a gene: 10. The DNA of the CDR3 is TGTGCCAGCAGTGGAACAGGGGGATCCCTTTACACCGGGGAGCTGTTTTTT. Its protein product is CASSGTGGSLYTGELFF.

V and J are TRBV28 and TRBJ1-3; 9 bases map to TRBD1. Per the germline V gene, CDR1 is MDHEN and CDR2 is SYDVKM. This CDR3 is built from 16 residues. With 7 bases clipped from V and 5 bases from J, the junction kept 12 bases outside the gene matches. CDR3 sequence: CASNPQGAVGRNTIYF. CDR3 coding DNA: TGTGCCAGCAATCCACAGGGGGCGGTTGGAAGAAACACCATATATTTT.

V and J are TRBV2 and TRBJ1-2; no definite D call. CDR3 length: 13 residues. Germline CDR1 is SNHLY and CDR2 is FYNNEI. V was clipped by 2 bases and J by 0 bases, with 4 bases between them. This chain's CDR3 is CASSEQTNYGYTF. The CDR3 DNA follows: TGTGCCAGCAGTGAACAGACTAACTATGGCTACACCTTC.

The chain carries TRBV7-2 and TRBJ2-1; 8 bases map to TRBD2. The CDR3 has 14 residues. J gave up 0 bases and V 7 bases, and 2 bases lay outside the gene matches. Germline V gene sequence: CDR1 SGHTA, CDR2 FQGNSA. The CDR3 coding sequence is TGTGCCAGCAAGCGGGGGAGCTCCTACAATGAGCAGTTCTTC. This translates into CASKRGSSYNEQFF. Combining the CDR3 with reference TRBV7-2 and TRBJ2-1 gives the whole variable domain GAGVSQSPSNKVTEKGKDVELRCDPISGHTALYWYRQSLGQGLEFLIYFQGNSAPDKSGLPSDRFSAERTGGSVSTLTIQRTQQEDSAVYLCASKRGSSYNEQFFGPGTRLTVL.

The gene calls are TRBV6-1 and TRBJ2-2; 7 bases are a match to TRBD1. The ends lost 1 base at V and 0 bases at J; junction bases unmatched: 2. Per germline, CDR1 MNHNS and CDR2 SASEGT. CDR3 length: 16 residues. The CDR3 bases are TGTGCCAGCAGTGAAGGGACAGGTGCGAACACCGGGGAGCTGTTTTTT. Protein sequence: CASSEGTGANTGELFF.

The chain links TRBV15 to TRBJ2-7, with 10 bases aligning to TRBD1. This CDR3 has 18 residues. CDR1 is LNHNV and CDR2 is YYDKDF in the germline V gene (reference sequence). After removal of 1 base from V and 5 bases from J, the junction contained 14 bases not matched to a gene. This chain's CDR3 is CATSRGSTSGTGVDEQYF. Written as DNA, the CDR3 is TGTGCCACCAGCAGAGGTTCAACTTCCGGGACAGGGGTCGACGAGCAGTACTTC.

V is TRBV12-3 or TRBV12-4 and J is TRBJ1-1, with D unresolved. The ends were cut back, 6 bases at V and 5 bases at J, with 13 bases in the middle. The CDR3 is 13 amino acids. CDR3 protein: CASSFGEGTEAFF. The CDR3 coding sequence is TGTGCCAGCAGCTTTGGGGAGGGAACTGAAGCTTTCTTT.

The J gene is TRBJ1-6, the V gene TRBV7-8; 7 bases match TRBD1. This CDR3 comprises 15 residues. V lost 5 bases to trimming and J lost 4 bases; unmatched junction nucleotides: 5. CDR1 SGHVS and CDR2 FQNEAQ come from the germline V gene. The CDR3 protein is CASSGETGYNSPLHF. The CDR3 DNA reads TGTGCCAGCAGCGGCGAGACAGGGTATAATTCACCCCTCCACTTT.